The 29 T cell receptor beta chains below come from one sample, sequenced in a study of tissue T cells after allogeneic stem cell transplantation. Clones were sequenced by immunoSEQ multiplex PCR, and TCRdb holds only the in-frame ones, with some missing. Of about 43,000 clones detected, over 85% appear once; the ten largest clones hold about 3.8%. This specimen consisted of blood, obtained before transplantation. Source of these receptors: a woman aged 40 to 75 who later had graft-versus-host disease after an allogeneic stem cell transplant.

The chain employs TRBV19 and TRBJ1-1; D is ambiguous. This CDR3 comprises 11 residues. With 7 bases removed from V and 8 bases from J, the gap between germline ends came to 11 bases. CDR1 and CDR2 (germline): LNHDA, SQIVND (reference sequence). CDR3 in amino acids: CASIKGREAFF. In DNA form, the CDR3 reads TGTGCCAGTATTAAGGGAAGGGAAGCTTTCTTT.

In regard to this clone: At one boundary the junction diverges from the germline segment, which might be a read error. The chain is built from TRBV15 and TRBJ2-5, with 7 bases that match TRBD1. This CDR3 comprises 14 residues. Per germline, CDR1 LNHNV and CDR2 YYDKDF (reference sequence). The CDR3: CATSGDNRGETQYF. The CDR3 DNA reads TGTGCCACCAGCGGAGACAACAGGGGCGAGACCCAGTACTTC.

The chain couples TRBV6-2 or TRBV6-3 to TRBJ2-5; 7 nucleotides line up with TRBD2. V lost 6 bases to trimming and J lost 5 bases; unmatched junction nucleotides: 12. CDR3 length: 15 amino acids. Looked up from germline, CDR1 is MNHEY and CDR2 is SVGEGT. CDR3 loop: CASSSDSGGWETQYF. The CDR3 DNA reads as TGTGCCAGCAGCTCCGACTCCGGGGGGTGGGAGACCCAGTACTTC.

The gene calls are TRBV6-5 and TRBJ2-7, with D perhaps matching TRBD1 or TRBD2 (6 bases each). The germline gives CDR1 MNHEY, CDR2 SVGAGI. This CDR3 is built from 13 residues. Deletions cut 4 bases from V and 4 bases from J, with 11 bases between. CDR3 protein: CASSFGGGYEQYF. The DNA for the CDR3 is TGTGCCAGCAGTTTCGGGGGCGGATACGAGCAGTACTTC.

The chain uses TRBV18 and TRBJ1-6; D gene unclear. The CDR3 sequence is 18 residues long. Germline V gene sequence: CDR1 KGHSH, CDR2 LQKENI. Trimming pared 3 bases from V and 8 bases from J, leaving 23 bases between. The CDR3 region is CASSPTASQASSHSPLHF. The CDR3 bases are TGTGCCAGCTCACCGACGGCTTCTCAGGCTAGTTCCCATTCACCCCTCCACTTT.

Comment on this clone: Germline is not matched at one junction end, which may reflect a read error. The chain carries TRBV5-4 and TRBJ1-2; 8 positions agree with TRBD1. Germline lookup yields CDR1 SGHNT and CDR2 YYREEE (reference sequence). The CDR3 has 13 amino acids. The DNA for the CDR3 is TGTGCCAGCAACTTGGACAGGGAGGGTGGCTACACCTTC. It encodes CASNLDREGGYTF.

The gene calls are TRBV5-1 and TRBJ2-2, with 9 bases lining up with TRBD1. The germline V gene encodes CDR1 SGHRS and CDR2 YFSETQ. This CDR3 comprises 15 residues. Trimming at V came to 3 bases and at J to 6 bases, leaving 6 bases not matched to a gene. DNA for the CDR3: TGCGCCAGCAGCTCGGGACAGGGTACCCCCGGGGAGCTGTTTTTT. It codes for CASSSGQGTPGELFF.

V and J are TRBV3-1 (or the pseudogene TRBV3-2) and TRBJ1-4, with unresolved D. This CDR3 region has 16 residues. V was cut by 4 bases and J by 5 bases, with 17 bases left in between. Germline-derived CDR1 and CDR2 are LGHDT and YNNKEL (reference sequence). The CDR3 here is CASSPLEGNENEKLFF. The CDR3 DNA reads TGTGCCAGCAGCCCATTGGAGGGTAATGAGAATGAAAAACTGTTTTTT.

The rearrangement uses TRBV6-5 and TRBJ2-3, with TRBD2 as a possible D gene (5 bases). This CDR3 spans 16 amino acids. V was trimmed by 2 bases and J by 0 bases, leaving 12 bases between them. The germline gives CDR1 MNHEY, CDR2 SVGAGI. CDR3 DNA sequence: TGTGCCAGCAGTTACATGGCGGGCGCTAGCACAGATACGCAGTATTTT. Its translation: CASSYMAGASTDTQYF.

J is TRBJ1-5 and V is TRBV20-1; 7 nucleotides agree with TRBD1. Germline V CDR1 and CDR2: DFQATT, SNEGSKA (reference sequence). V gave up 3 bases and J gave up 0 bases; unmatched junction bases: 8. The CDR3 loop spans 16 amino acids. Here the CDR3 DNA reads TGCAGTGCTAGTTCCAGGGGGGTCTATAGCAATCAGCCCCAGCATTTT. Translated, it gives CSASSRGVYSNQPQHF.

The rearrangement joins TRBV6-6 to TRBJ2-1; D not certain. Trimming took off 7 bases at V and 5 bases at J, with 15 bases between the two ends. CDR3 size: 14 residues. Germline V gene data show CDR1 as MNHNY and CDR2 as SVGAGI (reference sequence). The CDR3 here is CASTPRQVNNEQFF. The CDR3 DNA is TGTGCCAGCACCCCCCGACAAGTCAACAATGAGCAGTTCTTC.

The gene calls are TRBV2 and TRBJ2-7, with a possible D match to TRBD1 (6 bases). This CDR3 comprises 14 residues. Trimming cost V 6 bases and J 2 bases, with 14 bases left between them. CDR1 is SNHLY and CDR2 is FYNNEI in the germline V gene. The chain's CDR3 is CASRPGTPPYEQYF. The CDR3 nucleotides are TGTGCCAGCAGACCCGGGACACCTCCCTACGAGCAGTACTTC.

The V gene is TRBV3-1 (or the pseudogene TRBV3-2), the J gene TRBJ2-1; D is possibly TRBD2 (6 bases). This CDR3 has 14 amino acids. V was pared by 1 base and J by 3 bases, with 7 bases between. Germline V gives CDR1 LGHDT, CDR2 YNNKEL (reference sequence). This chain's CDR3 is CASSQGGDYNEQFF. DNA for the CDR3: TGTGCCAGCAGCCAAGGCGGGGACTACAATGAGCAGTTCTTC.

The chain carries TRBV30 and TRBJ1-5; tentative D call: TRBD1 (6 bases). V lost 5 bases, J lost 2 bases, and 16 bases lay in between. Germline V gives CDR1 GTSNPN, CDR2 SVGIG (reference sequence). The CDR3 contains 15 residues. CDR3 in DNA: TGTGCCTGGGGGGGTCAGGGGCCGGGCAATCAGCCCCAGCATTTT. It yields the protein CAWGGQGPGNQPQHF.

This chain connects TRBV7-2 to TRBJ2-7, with D possibly matching TRBD2 (5 bases). The CDR3 totals 14 residues. Germline V lookup: CDR1 SGHTA, CDR2 FQGNSA. Trimming left V 0 bases short and J 5 bases short, with 11 bases between. In DNA, the CDR3 is TGTGCCAGCAGCTTAGCGGGAGTGTTCCACGAGCAGTACTTC. Amino acid sequence: CASSLAGVFHEQYF.

This chain uses TRBV10-1 with TRBJ2-1, with D tentatively TRBD1 (5 bases). V lost 0 bases and J 3 bases, leaving 9 bases between the germline ends. The CDR3 loop spans 15 amino acids. Germline V CDR1 and CDR2: WNHNN, SYGVQD (reference sequence). Here the CDR3 reads CASSESRGVYNEQFF. CDR3 coding DNA: TGCGCCAGCAGTGAGTCAAGGGGTGTCTACAATGAGCAGTTCTTC.

The V and J genes are TRBV7-9 and TRBJ2-3, with D maybe TRBD1 (6 bases). From germline, CDR1 is SEHNR and CDR2 FQNEAQ (reference sequence). This CDR3 is built from 14 residues. Trimming stripped 5 bases from V and 1 base from J, with 10 bases between. For the CDR3, the DNA is TGTGCCAGCAGCCTCAGACAGGGCACAGATACGCAGTATTTT. This translates into CASSLRQGTDTQYF.

V and J are TRBV7-2 and TRBJ2-1, with D possibly TRBD2 on 5 matching bases. In germline, CDR1 is SGHTA, CDR2 FQGNSA. The CDR3 extends over 15 amino acids. Trimming removed 1 base at V and 4 bases at J, with 11 bases between. CDR3 bases: TGTGCCAGCAGCTTAGATAGCGAGACTTACAATGAGCAGTTCTTC. Amino acids: CASSLDSETYNEQFF. The complete variable domain, with remaining parts taken from reference TRBV7-2 and TRBJ2-1, reads GAGVSQSPSNKVTEKGKDVELRCDPISGHTALYWYRQSLGQGLEFLIYFQGNSAPDKSGLPSDRFSAERTGGSVSTLTIQRTQQEDSAVYLCASSLDSETYNEQFFGPGTRLTVL.

J is TRBJ2-1 and V is TRBV25-1, with D tentatively TRBD2 (6 bases). CDR1 and CDR2 (germline): MGHDK, SYGVNS. The V and J ends lost 3 bases and 3 bases respectively, with 15 bases between them. The CDR3 has 16 amino acids. CDR3 loop: CASSELGGTYYNEQFF. DNA for the CDR3: TGTGCCAGCAGTGAGTTGGGGGGTACATACTACAATGAGCAGTTCTTC.

Written as DNA, the CDR3 is TGTGCCAGCAGTTTAGGGCTAGCGGGAGGGATTGGCTACGAGCAGTACTTC. Protein sequence: CASSLGLAGGIGYEQYF. The chain uses TRBV27 and TRBJ2-7, with TRBD2 matching over 12 bases. The ends lost 2 bases at V and 3 bases at J; junction bases unmatched: 8. Germline V gives CDR1 MNHEY, CDR2 SMNVEV (reference sequence). The CDR3 totals 17 residues.

The rearrangement uses TRBV6-6 and TRBJ1-1, with TRBD1 matching 7 bases. Trimming took 1 base from V and 5 from J; bases not matched to a gene: 4. Germline lookup yields CDR1 MNHNY and CDR2 SVGAGI (reference sequence). This CDR3 spans 14 amino acids. CDR3 loop: CASSYFDRATEAFF. The CDR3 region has the DNA TGTGCCAGCAGTTACTTCGACAGGGCTACTGAAGCTTTCTTT.

This chain connects TRBV23-1 to TRBJ1-5; a weak D match, TRBD1 (6 bases). TRBV23-1 is assigned to the ORF class and has an uncertain function. The CDR3 is 14 residues long. Trimming removed 2 bases from V and 2 bases from J, with 7 bases in between. CDR3 sequence: CASSQRQGNQPQHF. The DNA for the CDR3 is TGCGCCAGCAGTCAAAGACAGGGCAATCAGCCCCAGCATTTT.

The chain joins TRBV12-3 or TRBV12-4 to TRBJ1-1; D perhaps matches TRBD1 (5 bases). The CDR3 loop spans 11 amino acids. The V end lost 3 bases, the J end lost 8 bases, and 7 bases lay between the germline ends. In nucleotides, the CDR3 is TGTGCCAGCAGTTTCCGACAGGAAGCTTTCTTT. Its translation is CASSFRQEAFF.

V usage is TRBV18 and J usage is TRBJ2-3, with D perhaps TRBD2 (6 bases). The CDR3 is 15 residues long. Germline V gene data show CDR1 as KGHSH and CDR2 as LQKENI. Trimming left V 6 bases short and J 1 base short, with 14 bases between. CDR3 sequence reads: CASSPQRAGTDTQYF. CDR3 in DNA: TGTGCCAGCTCCCCCCAGCGGGCCGGCACAGATACGCAGTATTTT. The entire variable domain, with the rest obtained from reference TRBV18 and TRBJ2-3, is as follows: NAGVMQNPRHLVRRRGQEARLRCSPMKGHSHVYWYRQLPEEGLKFMVYLQKENIIDESGMPKERFSAEFPKEGPSILRIQQVVRGDSAAYFCASSPQRAGTDTQYFGPGTRLTVL.

The chain is built from TRBV9 and TRBJ2-1; unclear D gene. Trimming took 0 bases from V and 3 from J, leaving 10 bases between them. The germline V gene has CDR1 SGDLS and CDR2 YYNGEE. The CDR3 has 15 amino acids. CDR3 bases: TGTGCCAGCAGCGTAGTAGGATCGATCTACAATGAGCAGTTCTTC. This codes for CASSVVGSIYNEQFF.

The chain couples TRBV30 to TRBJ2-3, with 8 bases that match TRBD2. Trimming at V came to 5 bases and at J to 2 bases, leaving 9 bases not matched to a gene. Germline V lookup: CDR1 GTSNPN, CDR2 SVGIG (reference sequence). CDR3 length: 15 amino acids. CDR3 coding DNA: TGTGCCTGGGATCGGGAGGGCAGACCCACAGATACGCAGTATTTT. Translation: CAWDREGRPTDTQYF.

The chain has TRBV6-5 and TRBJ2-1; D is uncertain. Between the trimmed V and J ends, which lost 2 bases and 6 bases, there was a span of 14 bases. The CDR3 loop spans 15 amino acids. Germline V gene lookup returns CDR1 MNHEY and CDR2 SVGAGI. The CDR3 is CASSYRARRFNEQFF. DNA of the CDR3: TGTGCCAGCAGTTACCGGGCTAGACGATTCAATGAGCAGTTCTTC.

This clone was seen just once. The CDR3 loop is CASSSTGEGKKTQYF. In DNA form, the CDR3 reads TGTGCCAGCAGCTCGACAGGGGAGGGTAAAAAGACCCAGTACTTC. The chain has TRBV5-4 and TRBJ2-5; D might be TRBD1 (8 bases). V was pared by 3 bases and J by 6 bases, with 18 bases between. CDR1 is SGHNT and CDR2 is YYREEE in the germline V gene (reference sequence). The CDR3 is 15 residues long.

The chain combines TRBV7-6 with TRBJ1-2, with D perhaps matching TRBD1 (5 bases). Germline V gives CDR1 SGHVS, CDR2 FNYEAQ. There are 15 residues in the CDR3. V was cut by 1 base and J by 3 bases, with 12 bases left in between. CDR3 sequence (DNA): TGTGCCAGCAGCTTAGAACCAGGGTCGCACTATGGCTACACCTTC. Translated: CASSLEPGSHYGYTF.